This TCR beta chain was identified in a study of tissue T cells after allogeneic stem cell transplantation. In the case of this clone: These gene names are mouse names. The sequenced fragment ends 1 residue before the CDR3 boundary, so the rest is inferred from the germline J gene.

The CDR3 runs 14 residues. Germline V lookup: CDR1 KGHPV, CDR2 FQNQEV (reference sequence). Trimming removed 3 bases from V and 0 bases from J, with 8 bases in between. Time point indicated: mouse harvest day 7 after allogeneic transplant. Tail vein injection delivered 10^7 T-cell-depleted bone marrow cells and 10^6 splenic CD5+ T cells. Mice had MHC-mismatched B6 into BALB/c GVHD, sampled day 7 or 14. Measured with immunoSEQ multiplex PCR; TCRdb has only the in-frame clones, and not every one. The sample consists of approximately 4,200 clones, 50% of them appearing once. Sequenced: lymph node tissue. This TCR was recovered from a female BALB/c mouse given C57BL/6 T cells with graft-versus-host disease after an allogeneic hematopoietic cell transplant. The chain combines TRBV26 with TRBJ1-1; D is perhaps TRBD1 (6 bases). Incomplete CDR3 DNA: TGTGCCAGCAGTCTAGGGACAACAAACACAGAAGTCTTC. Its translation: CASSLGTTNTEVF. The CDR3 reads in full as CASSLGTTNTEVFF.